Listed below are T cell receptor beta chains from one sample, sequenced in a study of cytomegalovirus exposure and HLA in healthy donors. Assay: immunoSEQ multiplex PCR; the TCRdb copy retains only in-frame clones and omits some. The sample has more than 85,000 clones. Sample: PBMCs. These TCRs come from a girl aged 5 to 17 in good health and CMV-seropositive. The CDR3 runs from the conserved cysteine through the conserved F or W. A D gene is named only where the DNA matches it firmly.

j_call v_call d_call cdr3_nt cdr3_aa
TRBJ2-5 TRBV10-3 TRBD1 TGTGCCATCAGTGCCACAGGGGCGGGTCGAGAGACCCAGTACTTC CAISATGAGRETQYF
TRBJ2-1 TRBV9 - TGTGCCAGCAGCCCTACCGAAGCCGATGAGCAGTTCTTC CASSPTEADEQFF
TRBJ2-5 TRBV14 TRBD2 TGTGCCAGCAGCCAGCTAGCGGGGGCCTTCCAAGAGACCCAGTACTTC CASSQLAGAFQETQYF
TRBJ1-1 TRBV7-3 TRBD1 TGTGCCAGCAGCTCGAAACCAGGGGGCGGGGTAGGCACTGAAGCTTTCTTT CASSSKPGGGVGTEAFF
TRBJ2-2 TRBV2 - TGTGCCAGCAGCCCGACTAGTAACGGGGAGCTGTTTTTT CASSPTSNGELFF
TRBJ2-3 TRBV5-4 TRBD1 TGTGCCAGCAGCTCCAGGACAGGGAGTAGGTCGGATACGCAGTATTTT CASSSRTGSRSDTQYF
TRBJ2-5 TRBV28 TRBD1 TGTGCCAGCAGTCGGACAGGGAAAGAGACCCAGTACTTC CASSRTGKETQYF
TRBJ1-3 TRBV6-6 - TGTGCCAGCAGTTCTTTAGGGAGGTCTGGAAACACCATATATTTT CASSSLGRSGNTIYF
TRBJ1-1 TRBV29-1 - TGCAGCGTTGACAGGGACACTGAAGCTTTCTTT CSVDRDTEAFF
TRBJ1-4 TRBV2 - TGTGCCAGCAGTGAGCGGCAGCCTAATGAAAAACTGTTTTTT CASSERQPNEKLFF
TRBJ1-2 TRBV6-5 TRBD1 TGTGCCAGCAGACGACAACAGGGGGCGGGCGGCTACACCTTC CASRRQQGAGGYTF
TRBJ1-1 TRBV30 - TGTGCCTGGAGTGGCCAGATGAACACTGAAGCTTTCTTT CAWSGQMNTEAFF
TRBJ1-2 TRBV4-1 - TGCGCCAGCAGCCAAGGGAGTAGTAACTATGGCTACACCTTC CASSQGSSNYGYTF
TRBJ1-1 TRBV4-2 - TGTGCCAGCAGTCGACCGGGGACTGAAGCTTTCTTT CASSRPGTEAFF
TRBJ2-5 TRBV4-1 TRBD2 TGCGCCAGCAGCCAAGATCCGGGGGGGGCCAACCAAGAGACCCAGTACTTC CASSQDPGGANQETQYF
TRBJ2-1 TRBV19 TRBD1 TGTGCCAGTAGTTGGGACAGATACAATGAGCAGTTCTTC CASSWDRYNEQFF
TRBJ2-6 TRBV28 - TGTGCCAGCAGTATAACAGAAACTGGGGCCAACGTCCTGACTTTC CASSITETGANVLTF
TRBJ2-2 TRBV7-7 - TGTGCCAGCAGCCCAGCCCGGGGGGCTGCCGGGGAGCTGTTTTTT CASSPARGAAGELFF
TRBJ2-2 TRBV21-1 - TGTGCCAGCAGCAAATATCCGACAGGCCTCACCGGGGAGCTGTTTTTT CASSKYPTGLTGELFF
TRBJ2-5 TRBV29-1 TRBD1 TGCAGCGCCCAAGGACAGGCCCAAGAGACCCAGTACTTC CSAQGQAQETQYF
TRBJ1-1 TRBV27 - TGTGCCAGCAGTTCATCAACACGAGGTACTGAAGCTTTCTTT CASSSSTRGTEAFF
TRBJ1-5 TRBV5-6 - TGTGCCAGCAGCCTTGGGAGGGGGCCCCAGCATTTT CASSLGRGPQHF
TRBJ1-2 TRBV6-5 TRBD1 TGTGCCAGCAGTTACCTAGGACAGGGCCCTTTTACCTTC CASSYLGQGPFTF
TRBJ1-2 TRBV4-3 - TGCGCCAGCAGCCAAGTTGGGGCCTCCTATGGCTACACCTTC CASSQVGASYGYTF
TRBJ1-3 TRBV19 - TGTGCCAGTAAACAGGGCGTCTCTGGAAACACCATATATTTT CASKQGVSGNTIYF
TRBJ2-5 TRBV14 TRBD1 TGTGCCAGCAGCCAAGGACAGGGGGAGACCCAGTACTTC CASSQGQGETQYF
TRBJ1-2 TRBV9 - TGTGCCAGCAGGACAACAGGGTTTGGCTACACCTTC CASRTTGFGYTF
TRBJ2-1 TRBV4-3 TRBD1 TGCGCCAGCAGCCCTGTAGCGGACAGGGGCGATGAGCAGTTCTTC CASSPVADRGDEQFF
TRBJ2-5 TRBV30 - TGTGCCTGGAGTGTACTCGGTCCGCAACAAGAGACCCAGTACTTC CAWSVLGPQQETQYF
TRBJ1-5 TRBV14 - TGTGCCAGCAGCCAAGATATCGTGAGAGGGAGGGAAGGCAATCAGCCCCAGCATTTT CASSQDIVRGREGNQPQHF